Presented here are 10 T cell receptor beta chains from one specimen sequenced in a study of T cells in Graves' hyperthyroidism and ophthalmopathy. TCR beta CDR3 region amplification was performed from RNA transcripts. HTBI primers drove first-round RT-PCR of the TCR CDR3. A single record per CDR3 protein comes from TCRdb applying MiXCR to the multiplex PCR reads. The sample lists under 700,000 distinct CDR3 sequences, about half occurring once. Sequenced: peripheral blood or thyroid tissue (not recorded which). Source of these receptors: a woman under 30 with Graves' hyperthyroidism.

This clonotype was recorded a few times. The chain links TRBV9 to TRBJ2-7; 16 nucleotides line up with TRBD2. After removal of 5 bases from V and 5 bases from J, the junction contained 7 bases not matched to a gene. Germline V lookup: CDR1 SGDLS, CDR2 YYNGEE. The CDR3 has 16 residues. The DNA for the CDR3 is TGTGCCAGCAGGGGACTAGCGGGAGGGTCTCGCCACGAGCAGTACTTC. Translated, it gives CASRGLAGGSRHEQYF.

The J gene is TRBJ2-5, the V gene TRBV2; 15 bases fit TRBD2. CDR3 size: 16 residues. Germline values: CDR1 SNHLY, CDR2 FYNNEI. Trimming removed 7 bases from V and 5 bases from J; junction bases left unmatched: 8. CDR3 nucleotides: TGTGCCAGCACCTTCGGACTAGCGGGAGGGGTTGAGACCCAGTACTTC. Protein: CASTFGLAGGVETQYF.

The chain is built from TRBV20-1 and TRBJ2-5; 9 nucleotides match TRBD2. V was clipped by 0 bases and J by 5 bases; unmatched bases: 7. Germline assignment: CDR1 DFQATT and CDR2 SNEGSKA (reference sequence). The CDR3 runs to 15 residues. CDR3 in DNA: TGCAGTGCTAGAGAGGGCGGGAGGGCCGTGGAGACCCAGTACTTC. This gives the protein CSAREGGRAVETQYF.

The chain couples TRBV29-1 to TRBJ1-3; D is ambiguous. The CDR3 runs to 12 residues. The ends were cut back, 8 bases at V and 8 bases at J, with 16 bases in the middle. The germline gives CDR1 SQVTM, CDR2 ANQGSEA. CDR3 bases: TGCAGCATAATGAACAGAGTCGACACCATATATTTT. It is translated as CSIMNRVDTIYF.

This sequence joins TRBV15 and TRBJ2-7, with TRBD2 as a possible D gene (6 bases). Trimming stripped 0 bases from V and 6 bases from J, with 12 bases between. CDR1 LNHNV and CDR2 YYDKDF come from the germline V gene (reference sequence). The CDR3 consists of 14 residues. CDR3 protein: CATSRDRESGEQYF. The CDR3, as DNA: TGTGCCACCAGCAGAGATCGGGAGAGTGGCGAGCAGTACTTC.

V and J are TRBV4-3 and TRBJ2-7; D is undetermined. The germline CDR1 and CDR2 sequences are LGHNA and YSLEER. The CDR3 has 15 amino acids. V was shortened by 4 bases and J by 6 bases, with 19 bases between the two germline ends. CDR3 loop: CASSLQEGRSREQYF. The CDR3 bases are TGCGCCAGCAGCCTTCAGGAAGGAAGATCCCGCGAGCAGTACTTC.

In its sample, this clonotype was seen once. This chain links TRBV14 with TRBJ1-2; 7 nucleotides match TRBD1. CDR1 SGHDN and CDR2 FVKESK come from the germline V gene. The CDR3 consists of 12 residues. With 4 bases clipped from V and 12 bases from J, the junction kept 8 bases outside the gene matches. This chain's CDR3 is CASSPDRVGHTF. DNA for the CDR3: TGTGCCAGCAGCCCTGACAGGGTCGGCCACACCTTC.

The chain is built from TRBV5-1 and TRBJ1-4; 10 bases agree with TRBD1. V shed 0 bases, J shed 13 bases, and the junction held 9 bases outside the gene matches. CDR1 is SGHRS, CDR2 YFSETQ, per germline. CDR3 length equals 15 residues. CDR3 DNA: TGCGCCAGCAGCTTGGCGGGCGAGACAGGGGGCCGACTGTTTTTT. This gives the protein CASSLAGETGGRLFF.

Only one count was recorded for this clonotype. The V gene is TRBV29-1, the J gene TRBJ1-5; tentative D call: TRBD1 (5 bases). The CDR3 is 15 amino acids. Trimming left V 5 bases short and J 1 base short, with 15 bases between. Germline values: CDR1 SQVTM, CDR2 ANQGSEA. In DNA form, the CDR3 reads TGCAGCGTTATGCCCAGGGTATCGAGCAATCAGCCCCAGCATTTT. Translation: CSVMPRVSSNQPQHF.

DNA for the CDR3: TGTGCCAGCAGTACCCGGGGGAAAGGGACTGGAAACACCATATATTTT. Amino acids: CASSTRGKGTGNTIYF. The V call is TRBV7-9, the J call TRBJ1-3; TRBD1 might be the D (5 bases). V lost 6 bases and J 2 bases, leaving 17 bases between the germline ends. The CDR3 is 16 amino acids. Germline assignment: CDR1 SEHNR and CDR2 FQNEAQ (reference sequence). The variable domain in full, with the rest retrieved from reference TRBV7-9 and TRBJ1-3, is DTGVSQNPRHKITKRGQNVTFRCDPISEHNRLYWYRQTLGQGPEFLTYFQNEAQLEKSRLLSDRFSAERPKGSFSTLEIQRTEQGDSAMYLCASSTRGKGTGNTIYFGEGSWLTVV.